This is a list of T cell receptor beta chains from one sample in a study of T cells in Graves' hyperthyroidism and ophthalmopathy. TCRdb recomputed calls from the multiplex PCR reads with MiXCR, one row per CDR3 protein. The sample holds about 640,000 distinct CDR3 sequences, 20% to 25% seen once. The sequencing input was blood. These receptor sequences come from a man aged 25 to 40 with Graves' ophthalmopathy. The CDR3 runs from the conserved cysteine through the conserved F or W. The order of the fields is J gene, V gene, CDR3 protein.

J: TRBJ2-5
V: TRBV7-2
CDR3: CASSLAVGYQETQYF

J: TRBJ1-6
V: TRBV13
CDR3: CASSNRGIDDSPLHF

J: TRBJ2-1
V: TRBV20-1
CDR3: CSARDRPGGHNEQFF

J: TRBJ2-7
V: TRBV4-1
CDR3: CASSPQYLAGNSEQYF

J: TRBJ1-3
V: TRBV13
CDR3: CASSWGQGTGNTIYF

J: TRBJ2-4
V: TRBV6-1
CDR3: CASCSSYATIAKNIQYF

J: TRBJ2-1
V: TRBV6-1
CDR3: CASSESLTMGNEQFF

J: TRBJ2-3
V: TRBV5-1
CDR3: CASSSGRGLPSTDTQYF

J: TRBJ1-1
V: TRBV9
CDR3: CASSGGTVNTEAFF

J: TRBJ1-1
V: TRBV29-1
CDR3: CSVDGVGLNTEAFF

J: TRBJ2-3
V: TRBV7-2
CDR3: CASGTSGPRQYF

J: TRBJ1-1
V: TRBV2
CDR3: CASKEGGGTEAFF

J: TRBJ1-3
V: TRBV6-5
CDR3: CASSYSYGGTGNTIYF

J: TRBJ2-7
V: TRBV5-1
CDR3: CASSLIASPYEQYF

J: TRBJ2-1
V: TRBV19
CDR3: CASSATSGRASEQFF

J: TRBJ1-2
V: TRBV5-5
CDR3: CASRHRQADYGYTF

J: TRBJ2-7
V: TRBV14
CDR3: CASSQLDGQGTYEQYF

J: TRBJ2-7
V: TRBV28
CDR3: CASTEGPREQYF

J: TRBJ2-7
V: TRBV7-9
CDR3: CASSSSSGSGYEQYF

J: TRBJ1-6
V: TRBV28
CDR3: CASSVDRVLHF

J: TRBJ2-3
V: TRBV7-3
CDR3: CASSQTGTHHDGSDTQYF

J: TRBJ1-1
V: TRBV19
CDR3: CASTSTGPNTEAFF

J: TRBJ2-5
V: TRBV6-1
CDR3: CASSEAWAGTLVGETQYF

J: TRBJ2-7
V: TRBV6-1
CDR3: CASSKTSGTTNSYEQYF

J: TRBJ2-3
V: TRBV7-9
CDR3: CASSSMRDPTDTQYF

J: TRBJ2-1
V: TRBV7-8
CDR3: CASSLWSQLASVNEQFF